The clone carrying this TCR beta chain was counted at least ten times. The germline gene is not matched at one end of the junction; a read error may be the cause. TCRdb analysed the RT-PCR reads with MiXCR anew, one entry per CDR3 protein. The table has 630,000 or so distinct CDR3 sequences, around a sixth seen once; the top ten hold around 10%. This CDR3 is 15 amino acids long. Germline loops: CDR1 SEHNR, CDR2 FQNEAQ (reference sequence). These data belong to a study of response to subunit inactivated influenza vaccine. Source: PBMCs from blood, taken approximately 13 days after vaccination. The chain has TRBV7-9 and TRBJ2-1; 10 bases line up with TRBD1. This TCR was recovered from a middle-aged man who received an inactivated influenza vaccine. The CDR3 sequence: CASSLGQGGYNEQFF. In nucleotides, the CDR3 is TGTGCCAGCAGTTTAGGACAGGGGGGATACAATGAGCAGTTCTTC.